This T cell receptor (beta chain) was documented in a study of T cells after posttransplantation cyclophosphamide. Details on this clone: Antigen specificity is unknown.

Busulfan-fludarabine conditioning, marrow transplant, and cyclophosphamide on days +3 and +4 were administered. Generated by immunoSEQ multiplex PCR, the TCRdb table keeps only in-frame clones and is missing some. The sample has under 2,000 clones; less than 75% are singletons. V dropped 1 base and J dropped 6 bases, with 20 bases sitting between them. Germline values: CDR1 SGHRS, CDR2 YFSETQ. This CDR3 comprises 17 residues. Study-level findings and limits: Later post-transplant blood repertoires were often dominated by donor CD8+ memory clones. TRB overlap between skin or GI tissue T cells and blood was limited. Recipient CMV seropositivity and CMV reactivation strongly tracked TRB clonality.

The sample in question was CD4+ T cells sorted from blood, obtained after allogeneic stem cell transplant with posttransplant cyclophosphamide. The chain links TRBV5-1 to TRBJ2-1; D gene ambiguous. This TCR was sampled from a female patient between 60 and 69 years old who received an allogeneic stem cell transplant from a related donor and was CMV-positive. Some T cells may be the graft donor's. CDR3 DNA: TGCGCCAGCAGCTTGTCCCTCCTTCTGATGCCCAGCAATGAGCAGTTCTTC. Amino acids: CASSLSLLLMPSNEQFF.